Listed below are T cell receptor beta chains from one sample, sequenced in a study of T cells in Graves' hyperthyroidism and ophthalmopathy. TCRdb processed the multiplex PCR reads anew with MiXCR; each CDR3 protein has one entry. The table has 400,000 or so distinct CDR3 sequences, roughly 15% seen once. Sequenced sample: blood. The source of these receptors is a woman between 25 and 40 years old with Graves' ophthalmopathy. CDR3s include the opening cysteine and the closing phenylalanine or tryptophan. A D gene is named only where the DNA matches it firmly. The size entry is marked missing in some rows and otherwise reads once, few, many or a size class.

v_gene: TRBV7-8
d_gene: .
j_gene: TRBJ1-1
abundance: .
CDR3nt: TGTGCCAGCAGCCCACGGGCAGGGGCCCCCTTTGAAGCTTTCTTT
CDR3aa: CASSPRAGAPFEAFF

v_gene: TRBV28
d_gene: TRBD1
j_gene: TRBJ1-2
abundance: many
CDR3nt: TGTGCCAGCAGAGGTTTGACAGGGGGCTTCAAGGAATATGGCTACACCTTC
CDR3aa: CASRGLTGGFKEYGYTF

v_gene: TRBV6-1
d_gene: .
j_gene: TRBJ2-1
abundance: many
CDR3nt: TGTGCCAGCAGTGAATTGGACAATGAGCAGTTCTTC
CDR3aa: CASSELDNEQFF

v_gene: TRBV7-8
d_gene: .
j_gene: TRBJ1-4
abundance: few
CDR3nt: TGTGCCAGCAGCTTAGAAGTCTCAGGTGAAAAACTGTTTTTT
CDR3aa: CASSLEVSGEKLFF

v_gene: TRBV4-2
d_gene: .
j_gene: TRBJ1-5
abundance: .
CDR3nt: TGTGCCAGCAGCCAAGATCGTCTTCAGCCCCAGCATTTT
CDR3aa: CASSQDRLQPQHF

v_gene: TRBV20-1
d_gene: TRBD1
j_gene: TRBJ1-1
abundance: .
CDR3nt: TGCAGTGCTAAGCCCGTACAGGGGGCGAACACTGAAGCTTTCTTT
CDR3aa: CSAKPVQGANTEAFF

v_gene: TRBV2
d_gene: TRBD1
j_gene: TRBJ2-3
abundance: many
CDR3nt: TGTGCCAGCAGGCCCCGGACAGGGATCGTAGATACGCAGTATTTT
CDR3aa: CASRPRTGIVDTQYF

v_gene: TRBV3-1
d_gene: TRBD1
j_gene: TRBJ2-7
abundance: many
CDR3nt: TGTGCCAGCAGCCGACCGGGACAGGGGTCTCGCGAGCAGTACTTC
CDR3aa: CASSRPGQGSREQYF

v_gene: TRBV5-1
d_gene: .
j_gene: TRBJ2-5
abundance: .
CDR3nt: TGCGCCAGCAGCTTGGGGTCGGGCGGGGAGACCCAGTACTTC
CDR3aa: CASSLGSGGETQYF

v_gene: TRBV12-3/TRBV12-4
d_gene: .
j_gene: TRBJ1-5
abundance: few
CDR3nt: TGTGCCAGCAGTTCGGGGCGGCTCAATCAGCCCCAGCATTTT
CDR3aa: CASSSGRLNQPQHF

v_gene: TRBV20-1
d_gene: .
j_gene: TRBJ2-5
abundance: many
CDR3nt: TGCAGTGCTAGTAACCGGGGGAGGTACCAAGAGACCCAGTACTTC
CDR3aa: CSASNRGRYQETQYF

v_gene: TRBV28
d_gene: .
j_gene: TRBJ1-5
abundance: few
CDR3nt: TGTGCCAGCAGTCCCCGGGGGGGCAATCAGCCCCAGCGTTTT
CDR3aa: CASSPRGGNQPQRF

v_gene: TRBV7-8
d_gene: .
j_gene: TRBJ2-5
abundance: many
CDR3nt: TGTGCCAGCAGCTTAGTGGGTTCCCCGAAGGGTCAGTACTTC
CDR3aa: CASSLVGSPKGQYF

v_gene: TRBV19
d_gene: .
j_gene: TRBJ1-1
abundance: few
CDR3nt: TGTGCCAGTAGTACCTGGTTGAGAGTGAACACTGAAGCTTTCTTT
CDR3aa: CASSTWLRVNTEAFF

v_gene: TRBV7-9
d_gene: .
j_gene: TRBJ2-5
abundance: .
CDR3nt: TGTGCCAGCAGTGGTTCGGGGCAAGAGACCCTGTACTTC
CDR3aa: CASSGSGQETLYF

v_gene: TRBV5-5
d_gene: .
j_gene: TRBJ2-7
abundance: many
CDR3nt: TGTGCCAGCAGCTTGGTTGAATACGCCTACGAGCAGTACTTC
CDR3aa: CASSLVEYAYEQYF